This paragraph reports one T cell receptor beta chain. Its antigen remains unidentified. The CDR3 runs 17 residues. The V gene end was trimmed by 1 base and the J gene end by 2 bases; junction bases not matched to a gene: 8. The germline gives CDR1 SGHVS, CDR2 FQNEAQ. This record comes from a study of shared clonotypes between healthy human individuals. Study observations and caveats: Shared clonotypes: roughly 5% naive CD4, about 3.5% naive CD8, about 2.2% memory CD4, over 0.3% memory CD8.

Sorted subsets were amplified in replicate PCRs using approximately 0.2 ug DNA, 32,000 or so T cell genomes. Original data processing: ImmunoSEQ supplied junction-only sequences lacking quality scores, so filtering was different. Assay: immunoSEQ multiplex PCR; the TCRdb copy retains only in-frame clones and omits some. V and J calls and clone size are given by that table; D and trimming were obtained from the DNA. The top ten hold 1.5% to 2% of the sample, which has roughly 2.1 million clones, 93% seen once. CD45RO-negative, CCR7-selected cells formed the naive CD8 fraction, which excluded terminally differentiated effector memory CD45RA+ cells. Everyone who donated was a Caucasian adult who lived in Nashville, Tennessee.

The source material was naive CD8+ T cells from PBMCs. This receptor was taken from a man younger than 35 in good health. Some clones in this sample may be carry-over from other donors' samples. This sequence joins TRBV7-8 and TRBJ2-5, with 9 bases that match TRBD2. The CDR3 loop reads CASSLGRGRAGQETQYF. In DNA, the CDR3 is TGTGCCAGCAGCTTAGGCCGCGGGAGGGCCGGGCAAGAGACCCAGTACTTC. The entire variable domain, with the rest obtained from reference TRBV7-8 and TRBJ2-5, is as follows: GAGVSQSPRYKVAKRGQDVALRCDPISGHVSLFWYQQALGQGPEFLTYFQNEAQLDKSGLPSDRFFAERPEGSVSTLKIQRTQQEDSAVYLCASSLGRGRAGQETQYFGPGTRLLVL.